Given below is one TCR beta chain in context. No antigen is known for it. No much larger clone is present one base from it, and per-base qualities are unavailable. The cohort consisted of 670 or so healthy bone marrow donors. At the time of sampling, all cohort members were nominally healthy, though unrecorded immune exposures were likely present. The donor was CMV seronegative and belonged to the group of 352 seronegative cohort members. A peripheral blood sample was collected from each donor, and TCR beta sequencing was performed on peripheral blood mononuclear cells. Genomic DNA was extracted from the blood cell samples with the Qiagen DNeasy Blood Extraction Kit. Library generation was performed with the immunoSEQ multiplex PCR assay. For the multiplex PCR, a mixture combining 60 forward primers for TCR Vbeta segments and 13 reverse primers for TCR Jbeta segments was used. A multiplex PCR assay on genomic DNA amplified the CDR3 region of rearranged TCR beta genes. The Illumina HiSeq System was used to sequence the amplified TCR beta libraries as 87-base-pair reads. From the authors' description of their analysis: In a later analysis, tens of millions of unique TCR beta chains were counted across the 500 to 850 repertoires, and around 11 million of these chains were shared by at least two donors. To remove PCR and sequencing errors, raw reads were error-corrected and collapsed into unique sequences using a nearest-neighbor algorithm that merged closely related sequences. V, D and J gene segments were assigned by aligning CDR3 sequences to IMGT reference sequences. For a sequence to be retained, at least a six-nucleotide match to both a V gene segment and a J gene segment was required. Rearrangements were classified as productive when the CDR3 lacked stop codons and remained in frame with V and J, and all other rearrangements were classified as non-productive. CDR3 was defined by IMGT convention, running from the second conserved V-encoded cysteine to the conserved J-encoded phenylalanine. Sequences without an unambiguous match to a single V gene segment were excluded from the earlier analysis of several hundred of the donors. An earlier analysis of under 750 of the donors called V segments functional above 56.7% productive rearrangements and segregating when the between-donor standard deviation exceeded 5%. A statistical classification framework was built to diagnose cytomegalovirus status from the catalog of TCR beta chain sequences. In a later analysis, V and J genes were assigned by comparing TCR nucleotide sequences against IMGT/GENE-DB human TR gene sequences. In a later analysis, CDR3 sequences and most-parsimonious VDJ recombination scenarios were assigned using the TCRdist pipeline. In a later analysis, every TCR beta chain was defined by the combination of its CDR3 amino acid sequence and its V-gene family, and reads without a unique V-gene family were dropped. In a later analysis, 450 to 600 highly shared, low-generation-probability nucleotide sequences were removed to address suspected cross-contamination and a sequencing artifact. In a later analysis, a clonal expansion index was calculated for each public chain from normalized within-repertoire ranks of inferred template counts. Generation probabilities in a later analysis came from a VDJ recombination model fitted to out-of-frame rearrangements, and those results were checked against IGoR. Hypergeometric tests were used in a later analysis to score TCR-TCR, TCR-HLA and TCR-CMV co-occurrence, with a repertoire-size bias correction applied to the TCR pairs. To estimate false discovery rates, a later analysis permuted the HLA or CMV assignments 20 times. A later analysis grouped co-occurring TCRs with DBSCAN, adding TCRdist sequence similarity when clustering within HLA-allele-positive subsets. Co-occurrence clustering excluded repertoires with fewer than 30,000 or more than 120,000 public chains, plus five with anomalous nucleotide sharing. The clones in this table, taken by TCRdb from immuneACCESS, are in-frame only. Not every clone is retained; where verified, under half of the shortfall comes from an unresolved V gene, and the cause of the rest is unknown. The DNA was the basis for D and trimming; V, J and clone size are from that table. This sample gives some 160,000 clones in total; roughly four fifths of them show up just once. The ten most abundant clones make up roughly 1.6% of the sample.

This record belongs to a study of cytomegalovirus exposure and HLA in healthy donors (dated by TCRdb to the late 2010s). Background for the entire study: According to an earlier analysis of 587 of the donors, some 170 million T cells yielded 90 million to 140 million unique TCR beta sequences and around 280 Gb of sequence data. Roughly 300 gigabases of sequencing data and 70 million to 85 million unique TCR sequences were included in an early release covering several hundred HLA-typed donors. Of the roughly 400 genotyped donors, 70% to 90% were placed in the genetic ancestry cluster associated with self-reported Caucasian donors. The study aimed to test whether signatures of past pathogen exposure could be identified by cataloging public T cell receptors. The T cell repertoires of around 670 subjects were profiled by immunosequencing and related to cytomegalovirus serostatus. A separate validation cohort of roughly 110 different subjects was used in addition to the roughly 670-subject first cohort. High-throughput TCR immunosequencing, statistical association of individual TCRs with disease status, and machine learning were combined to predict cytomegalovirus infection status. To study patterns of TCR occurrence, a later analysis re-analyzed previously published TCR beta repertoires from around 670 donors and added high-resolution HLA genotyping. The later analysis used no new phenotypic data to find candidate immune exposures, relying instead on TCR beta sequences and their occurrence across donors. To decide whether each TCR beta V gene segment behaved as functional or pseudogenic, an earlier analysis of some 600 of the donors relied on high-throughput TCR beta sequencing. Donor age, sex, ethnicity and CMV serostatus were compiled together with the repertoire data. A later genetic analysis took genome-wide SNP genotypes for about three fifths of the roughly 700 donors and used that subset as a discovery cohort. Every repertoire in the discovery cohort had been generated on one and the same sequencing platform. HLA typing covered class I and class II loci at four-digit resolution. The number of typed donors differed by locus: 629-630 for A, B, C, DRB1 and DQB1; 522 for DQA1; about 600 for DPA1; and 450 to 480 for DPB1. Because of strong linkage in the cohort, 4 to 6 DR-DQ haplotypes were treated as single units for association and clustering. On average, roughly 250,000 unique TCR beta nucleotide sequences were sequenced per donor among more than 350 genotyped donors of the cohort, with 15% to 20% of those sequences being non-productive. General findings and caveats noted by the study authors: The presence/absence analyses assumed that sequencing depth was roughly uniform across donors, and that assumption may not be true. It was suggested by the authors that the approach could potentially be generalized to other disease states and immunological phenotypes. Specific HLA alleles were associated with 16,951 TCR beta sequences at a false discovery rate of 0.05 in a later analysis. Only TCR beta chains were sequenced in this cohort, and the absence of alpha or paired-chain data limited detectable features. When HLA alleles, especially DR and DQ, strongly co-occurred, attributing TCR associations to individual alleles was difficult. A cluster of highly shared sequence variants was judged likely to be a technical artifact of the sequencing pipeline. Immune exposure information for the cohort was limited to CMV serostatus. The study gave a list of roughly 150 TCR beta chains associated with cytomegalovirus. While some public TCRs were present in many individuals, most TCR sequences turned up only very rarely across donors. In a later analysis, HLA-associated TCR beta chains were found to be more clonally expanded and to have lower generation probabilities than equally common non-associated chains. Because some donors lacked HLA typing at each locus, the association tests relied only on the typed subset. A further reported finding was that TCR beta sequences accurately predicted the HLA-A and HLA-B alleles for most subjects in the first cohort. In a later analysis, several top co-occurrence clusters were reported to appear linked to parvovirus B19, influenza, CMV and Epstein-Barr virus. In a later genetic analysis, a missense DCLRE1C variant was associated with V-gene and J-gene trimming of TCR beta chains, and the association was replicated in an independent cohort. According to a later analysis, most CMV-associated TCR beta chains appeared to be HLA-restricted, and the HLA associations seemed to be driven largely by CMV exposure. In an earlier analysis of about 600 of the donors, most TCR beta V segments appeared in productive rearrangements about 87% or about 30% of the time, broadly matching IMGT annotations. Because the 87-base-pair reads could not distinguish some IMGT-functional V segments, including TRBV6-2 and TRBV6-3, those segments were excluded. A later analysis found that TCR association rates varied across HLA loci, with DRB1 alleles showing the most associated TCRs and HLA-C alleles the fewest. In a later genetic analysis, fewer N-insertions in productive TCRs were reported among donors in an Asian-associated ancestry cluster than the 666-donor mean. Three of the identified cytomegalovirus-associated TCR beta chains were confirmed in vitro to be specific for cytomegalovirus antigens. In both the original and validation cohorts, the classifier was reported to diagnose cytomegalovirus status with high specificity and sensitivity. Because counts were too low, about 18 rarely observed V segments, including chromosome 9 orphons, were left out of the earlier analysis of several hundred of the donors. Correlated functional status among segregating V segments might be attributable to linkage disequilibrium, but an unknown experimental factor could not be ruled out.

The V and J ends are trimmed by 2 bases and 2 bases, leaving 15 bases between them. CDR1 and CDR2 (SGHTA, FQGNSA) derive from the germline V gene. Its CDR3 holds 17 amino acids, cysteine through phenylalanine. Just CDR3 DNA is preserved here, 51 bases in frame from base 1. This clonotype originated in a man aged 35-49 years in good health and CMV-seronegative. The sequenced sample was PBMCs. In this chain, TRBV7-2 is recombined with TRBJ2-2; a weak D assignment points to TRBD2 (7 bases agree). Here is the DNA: TGTGCCAGCAGCTTAAATGCGGGGGCGCGAAACACCGGGGAGCTGTTTTTT. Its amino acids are CASSLNAGARNTGELFF. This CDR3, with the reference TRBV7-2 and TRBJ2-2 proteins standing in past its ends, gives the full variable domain GAGVSQSPSNKVTEKGKDVELRCDPISGHTALYWYRQSLGQGLEFLIYFQGNSAPDKSGLPSDRFSAERTGGSVSTLTIQRTQQEDSAVYLCASSLNAGARNTGELFFGEGSRLTVL.